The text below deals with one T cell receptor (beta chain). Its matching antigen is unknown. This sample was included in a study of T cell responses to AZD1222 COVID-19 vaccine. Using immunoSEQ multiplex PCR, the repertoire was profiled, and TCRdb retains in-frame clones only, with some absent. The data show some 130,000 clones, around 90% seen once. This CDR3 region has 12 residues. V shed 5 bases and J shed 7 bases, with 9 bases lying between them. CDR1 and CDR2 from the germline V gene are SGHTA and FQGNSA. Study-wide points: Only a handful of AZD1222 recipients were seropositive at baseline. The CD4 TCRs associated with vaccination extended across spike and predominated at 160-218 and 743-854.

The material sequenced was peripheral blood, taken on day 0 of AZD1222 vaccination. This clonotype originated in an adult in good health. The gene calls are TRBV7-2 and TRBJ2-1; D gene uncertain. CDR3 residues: CASSQIRNEQFF. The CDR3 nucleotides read TGTGCCAGCAGCCAAATCCGGAATGAGCAGTTCTTC.